This T cell receptor (beta chain) was observed in a study of blood T cell repertoires in COVID-19. Overall study context: The study drew acute and convalescent COVID-19 samples from the United States, Italy and Spain. The analysed material was cDNA or gDNA that came from T cells, B-cell-depleted T cells, or PBMCs.

Participants came from about 24 US areas, aged about 18 to 90 years. In the original processing: Reference gene primer amplification yielded estimated nucleated cell counts. Assay: immunoSEQ multiplex PCR; the TCRdb copy retains only in-frame clones and omits some. The DNA was the basis for D and trimming; V, J and clone size are from that table. The repertoire holds roughly 170,000 clones, about 72% seen once, with roughly 17% in the top ten. The specimen was PBMCs or T cells enriched from blood (not recorded which). This receptor was taken from a woman aged 45-59 years who had recovered from COVID-19.

The CDR3 sequence is CAWARREGQPQHF. For the CDR3, the DNA is TGTGCCTGGGCCCGGAGGGAGGGTCAGCCCCAGCATTTT. The genes are TRBV30 and TRBJ1-5; D is ambiguous. V dropped 5 bases and J dropped 6 bases, with 14 bases sitting between them. The CDR3 covers 13 residues. CDR1 is GTSNPN and CDR2 is SVGIG in the germline V gene (reference sequence).